This note documents a single T cell receptor (beta chain) sequence. Its antigen is currently unknown. CDR1 and CDR2 (germline): MDHEN, SYDVKM. Trimming removed 3 bases from V and 1 base from J; junction bases left unmatched: 6. This CDR3 comprises 16 residues. The table came from immunoSEQ multiplex PCR; TCRdb's copy has only in-frame clones and leaves some out. Among approximately 74,000 clones listed, 70% to 90% were seen once. This record comes from a study of T cell responses to AZD1222 COVID-19 vaccine. Study observations and caveats: The breadth and depth of Spike-specific TCRs increased once two AZD1222 doses had been given. Clonal diversity was possibly underestimated; the donors were predominantly white British and more often female. It was only six AZD1222 recipients who were seropositive at baseline. The repertoires were collected only after the peak T cell response.

The gene calls are TRBV28 and TRBJ2-3, with 8 positions matching TRBD1. This TCR came from an adult in good health. Sequences were derived from peripheral blood, sampled on day 0 of AZD1222 vaccination. CDR3 sequence reads: CASSFPRDRRTDTQYF. The CDR3 coding sequence is TGTGCCAGCAGTTTCCCCCGGGACAGGCGCACAGATACGCAGTATTTT.